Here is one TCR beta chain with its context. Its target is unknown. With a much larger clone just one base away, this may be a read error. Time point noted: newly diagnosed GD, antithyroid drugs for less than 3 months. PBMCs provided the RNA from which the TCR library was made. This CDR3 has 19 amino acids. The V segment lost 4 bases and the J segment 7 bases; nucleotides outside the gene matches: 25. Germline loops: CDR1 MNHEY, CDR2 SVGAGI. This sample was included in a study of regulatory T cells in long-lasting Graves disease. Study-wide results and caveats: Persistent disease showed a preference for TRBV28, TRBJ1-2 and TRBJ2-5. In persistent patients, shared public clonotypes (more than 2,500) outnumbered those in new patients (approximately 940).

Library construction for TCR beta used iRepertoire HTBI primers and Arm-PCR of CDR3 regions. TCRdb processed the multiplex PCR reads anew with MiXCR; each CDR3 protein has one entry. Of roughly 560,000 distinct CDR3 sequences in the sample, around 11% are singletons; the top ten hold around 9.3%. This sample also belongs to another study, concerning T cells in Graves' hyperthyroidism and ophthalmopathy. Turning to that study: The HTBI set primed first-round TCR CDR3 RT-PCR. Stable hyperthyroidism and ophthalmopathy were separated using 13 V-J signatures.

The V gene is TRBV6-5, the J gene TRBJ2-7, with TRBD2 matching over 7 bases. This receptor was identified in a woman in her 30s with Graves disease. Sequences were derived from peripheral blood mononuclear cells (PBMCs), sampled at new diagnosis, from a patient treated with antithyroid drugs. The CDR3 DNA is TGTGCCAGCAGTTCCCGAGGGAGGGCCTATGTAGAGCAAGGTAATGAGCAGTACTTC. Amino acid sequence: CASSSRGRAYVEQGNEQYF.